The 26 T cell receptor beta chains below all came from one sample that was sequenced in a study of blood T cells in healthy people across ages. A sample-barcoded 5' primer and a J-beta primer mix were used in a second PCR of roughly 6 to 12 cycles. TCRdb independently ran MiXCR on the 5' RACE reads; one entry per CDR3 protein. The repertoire holds hundreds of thousands of distinct CDR3 sequences, with roughly a quarter as singletons. These same records also appear under a second study, on T cells of mothers and their children.

Sequenced sample: blood. These receptors were taken from a boy aged 2-9 years in good health.

V gene TRBV20-1 combines with J gene TRBJ1-1; D unclear. CDR1 DFQATT and CDR2 SNEGSKA come from the germline V gene (reference sequence). The length of the CDR3 is 12 residues. Trimming took off 5 bases at V and 1 base at J, with 8 bases between the two ends. The CDR3 coding sequence is TGCAGTGCTCCCAGACGGAACACTGAAGCTTTCTTT. As protein: CSAPRRNTEAFF.

The chain employs TRBV10-3 and TRBJ1-2, with TRBD1 identical over 10 bases. V was clipped by 5 bases and J by 3 bases; unmatched bases: 3. CDR3 size: 14 residues. The germline gives CDR1 ENHRY, CDR2 SYGVKD. CDR3 coding DNA: TGTGCCATCAGTCCAGGACAGGGGGACTATGGCTACACCTTC. Its protein is CAISPGQGDYGYTF.

Ten or more counts support this clonotype. The CDR3 DNA is TGTGCCAGCAGCCAAGAAGCACGAACGGGCTCCTACGAGCAGTACTTC. This sequence encodes CASSQEARTGSYEQYF. V and J are TRBV3-1 and TRBJ2-7; no definite D call. Trimming shortened V by 0 bases and J by 0 bases, and 12 bases separated the two germline ends. The CDR3 extends over 16 amino acids. Germline CDR1 and CDR2: LGHDT and YNNKEL (reference sequence).

This chain joins TRBV20-1 and TRBJ2-5; either TRBD1 or TRBD2 may fit D (5 bases each). The closer fit of TRBJ2-1 to the DNA end suggests the J call may be wrong. Germline-derived CDR1 and CDR2 are DFQATT and SNEGSKA (reference sequence). This CDR3 comprises 13 residues. CDR3 sequence reads: CSAPGSSRGEQFF. The CDR3 nucleotides read TGCAGTGCTCCGGGGTCGTCTAGGGGTGAGCAGTTCTTC.

This clonotype occurred a few times. CDR3 nucleotides: TGTGCCAGCAGTTTCAGGCTAGCGGTCTACGAGCAGTACTTC. As protein: CASSFRLAVYEQYF. This sequence joins TRBV12-3 or TRBV12-4 and TRBJ2-7; TRBD2 aligns across 7 bases. V shed 3 bases, J shed 3 bases, and the junction held 5 bases outside the gene matches. This CDR3 region has 14 residues.

This clonotype was observed a handful of times. This chain joins TRBV7-3 and TRBJ2-3; 11 bases align to TRBD2. CDR3 length: 17 residues. Per the germline V gene, CDR1 is SGHTA and CDR2 is FQGTGA. Trimming at V came to 4 bases and at J to 2 bases, leaving 8 bases not matched to a gene. The CDR3 protein is CASSSGVAGGPTDTQYF. The DNA of the CDR3 is TGTGCCAGCAGCTCAGGGGTAGCGGGGGGGCCCACAGATACGCAGTATTTT.

This clonotype was counted only a few times. The chain links TRBV7-9 to TRBJ1-2; the match to TRBD1 covers 9 bases. This CDR3 contains 15 residues. The V gene's germline CDR1 is SEHNR and CDR2 FQNEAQ (reference sequence). Unmatched junction bases numbered 12, after V lost 5 bases and J lost 8 bases. The CDR3 here is CASSKNRGRPEGYTF. CDR3 in DNA: TGTGCCAGCAGCAAAAACAGGGGGCGACCTGAGGGCTACACCTTC.

This clonotype turned up a few times. The V call is TRBV6-5, the J call TRBJ2-5, with no clear D. The CDR3 loop spans 14 amino acids. Germline V gives CDR1 MNHEY, CDR2 SVGAGI. Trimming stripped 3 bases from V and 5 bases from J, with 13 bases between. The CDR3 reads CASSYMQAIETQYF. For the CDR3, the DNA is TGTGCCAGCAGTTATATGCAGGCCATTGAGACCCAGTACTTC.

This clonotype was recorded a few times. V usage is TRBV18 and J usage is TRBJ1-4; 7 nucleotides match TRBD1. V shed 0 bases, J shed 3 bases, and the junction held 4 bases outside the gene matches. Germline CDR1 and CDR2: KGHSH and LQKENI. The length of the CDR3 is 16 residues. The CDR3 nucleotides read TGTGCCAGCTCACCACCGCGGGGACAGTCTAATGAAAAACTGTTTTTT. Translation: CASSPPRGQSNEKLFF.

The V gene is TRBV7-9, the J gene TRBJ2-4; no clear D gene. Germline V lookup: CDR1 SEHNR, CDR2 FQNEAQ (reference sequence). Trimming took 5 bases from V and 0 from J, leaving 11 bases between them. This CDR3 is built from 15 residues. CDR3 bases: TGTGCCAGCAGCCCAACTGATTTAGCCAAAAACATTCAGTACTTC. Translating it yields CASSPTDLAKNIQYF.

Ten or more counts support this clonotype. The rearrangement links TRBV27 to TRBJ2-2; the D is unclear. Trimming left V 5 bases short and J 2 bases short, with 6 bases between. Per the germline V gene, CDR1 is MNHEY and CDR2 is SMNVEV (reference sequence). The CDR3 loop spans 13 amino acids. CDR3 DNA sequence: TGTGCCAGCAGTCCCGTAAACACCGGGGAGCTGTTTTTT. It specifies CASSPVNTGELFF.

The rearrangement uses TRBV3-1 and TRBJ1-4; D is unclear. The CDR3 is made up of 16 amino acids. Germline V lookup: CDR1 LGHDT, CDR2 YNNKEL (reference sequence). Trimming took off 0 bases at V and 7 bases at J, with 15 bases between the two ends. This CDR3 reads CASSQEYKIRGEKLFF. As DNA, the CDR3 is TGTGCCAGCAGCCAAGAATACAAAATCCGCGGTGAAAAACTGTTTTTT.

V is TRBV14 and J is TRBJ2-1; D remains ambiguous. This CDR3 spans 17 amino acids. Germline V lookup: CDR1 SGHDN, CDR2 FVKESK. With 2 bases removed from V and 0 bases from J, the gap between germline ends came to 14 bases. This chain's CDR3 is CASSQLASRSSYNEQFF. For the CDR3, the DNA is TGTGCCAGCAGCCAATTAGCCTCCAGGAGCTCCTACAATGAGCAGTTCTTC.

The chain combines TRBV12-3 or TRBV12-4 with TRBJ2-1; 9 nucleotides align to TRBD1. Unmatched junction bases numbered 13, after V lost 5 bases and J lost 8 bases. The CDR3 is 16 residues long. The CDR3 spells CASSQSPGTGTDEQFF. The CDR3 region has the DNA TGTGCCAGCAGTCAATCCCCGGGGACAGGGACGGATGAGCAGTTCTTC.

This clonotype was found a few times. The V call is TRBV7-9, the J call TRBJ1-6; possibly TRBD1 for D (6 bases). In germline, CDR1 is SEHNR, CDR2 FQNEAQ (reference sequence). V lost 5 bases to trimming and J lost 8 bases, with 10 bases between them. CDR3 length equals 13 residues. The CDR3 sequence: CASSPKGDSPLHF. Written as DNA, the CDR3 is TGTGCCAGCAGCCCTAAGGGGGATTCACCCCTCCACTTT.

This clonotype turned up a few times. J is TRBJ2-4 and V is TRBV6-6; D unresolved. V was pared by 0 bases and J by 0 bases, with 9 bases between. This CDR3 comprises 16 residues. Germline assignment: CDR1 MNHNY and CDR2 SVGAGI (reference sequence). Here the CDR3 reads CASSYSQIRAKNIQYF. CDR3 sequence (DNA): TGTGCCAGCAGTTACTCCCAGATACGAGCCAAAAACATTCAGTACTTC.

The chain couples TRBV20-1 to TRBJ2-7; 7 nucleotides align to TRBD1. Germline CDR1 reads DFQATT; CDR2 reads SNEGSKA (reference sequence). There are 15 residues in the CDR3. V dropped 0 bases and J dropped 6; count of bases not matched to a gene: 11. The CDR3 sequence: CSARESRHPGGEQYF. Here the CDR3 DNA reads TGCAGTGCTAGAGAGTCCCGCCACCCAGGGGGCGAGCAGTACTTC.

This clonotype turned up a few times. The chain joins TRBV7-9 to TRBJ2-5; D unresolved. The CDR3 has 15 amino acids. V was clipped by 2 bases and J by 2 bases, with 12 bases between them. CDR1 and CDR2 from the germline V gene are SEHNR and FQNEAQ (reference sequence). DNA for the CDR3: TGTGCCAGCAGCTTACGCCTGACGACTCAAGAGACCCAGTACTTC. Its protein product is CASSLRLTTQETQYF. The entire variable domain, with the rest obtained from reference TRBV7-9 and TRBJ2-5, is as follows: DTGVSQNPRHKITKRGQNVTFRCDPISEHNRLYWYRQTLGQGPEFLTYFQNEAQLEKSRLLSDRFSAERPKGSFSTLEIQRTEQGDSAMYLCASSLRLTTQETQYFGPGTRLLVL.

V gene TRBV5-5 combines with J gene TRBJ1-2, with D unclear. Germline CDR1 and CDR2: SGHKS and YYEKEE (reference sequence). The ends were cut back, 0 bases at V and 4 bases at J, with 10 bases in the middle. The CDR3 consists of 14 residues. CDR3 protein: CASSLEPGSYGYTF. The DNA of the CDR3 is TGTGCCAGCAGCTTGGAGCCGGGCAGCTATGGCTACACCTTC.

The CDR3 protein is CASSLVASGSETQYF. CDR3 in DNA: TGTGCCAGCAGCTTAGTAGCTAGCGGGAGTGAGACCCAGTACTTC. This chain connects TRBV7-9 to TRBJ2-5; 10 bases match TRBD2. Trimming at V came to 1 base and at J to 5 bases, leaving 4 bases not matched to a gene. The germline V gene has CDR1 SEHNR and CDR2 FQNEAQ (reference sequence). The CDR3 has 15 residues.

This clonotype has a handful of counts. This chain's CDR3 is CASSPPVGSQETQYF. CDR3 DNA sequence: TGTGCCAGCTCACCACCCGTGGGGAGCCAAGAGACCCAGTACTTC. The chain is built from TRBV18 and TRBJ2-5; perhaps TRBD2 as D (5 bases). V was shortened by 0 bases and J by 1 base, with 9 bases between the two germline ends. This CDR3 is built from 15 residues. Germline V gene data show CDR1 as KGHSH and CDR2 as LQKENI.

The chain joins TRBV29-1 to TRBJ2-1; no firm D call. V was clipped by 4 bases and J by 5 bases, with 15 bases between them. The CDR3 length is 14 residues. Germline lookup yields CDR1 SQVTM and CDR2 ANQGSEA. This chain's CDR3 is CSVVVRALNNEQFF. The CDR3 DNA follows: TGCAGCGTTGTGGTTAGGGCGCTGAACAATGAGCAGTTCTTC.

V gene TRBV29-1 combines with J gene TRBJ2-5; TRBD2 matches 8 bases. The CDR3 runs 13 residues. The V and J ends lost 4 bases and 5 bases, in that order; junction bases with no gene match: 6. Germline CDR1 and CDR2: SQVTM and ANQGSEA. CDR3: CSVASGSGETQYF. For the CDR3, the DNA is TGCAGCGTTGCGAGCGGGAGTGGGGAGACCCAGTACTTC.

In nucleotides, the CDR3 is TGCGCCAGCAGTGAGTCGAGGATGGGGAATTCACCCCTCCACTTT. It codes for CASSESRMGNSPLHF. V and J are TRBV10-1 and TRBJ1-6; D ambiguous. This CDR3 has 15 residues. The germline CDR1 and CDR2 sequences are WNHNN and SYGVQD (reference sequence). The germline V and J ends were trimmed by 0 bases and 7 bases, with 10 bases remaining between them.

This clonotype was recorded a few times. J is TRBJ2-2 and V is TRBV10-3, with 10 bases that match TRBD2. Germline trimming cut 10 bases from V and 7 bases from J; bases unmatched to any gene: 6. Germline assignment: CDR1 ENHRY and CDR2 SYGVKD. The CDR3 runs to 13 residues. The CDR3 DNA follows: TGTGCCACGACCCAGCGGGAGGGCGGGGAGCTGTTTTTT. Translated, it gives CATTQREGGELFF.

This clonotype was observed a few times. The chain uses TRBV6-6 and TRBJ1-2, with TRBD1 as a possible D gene (5 bases). This CDR3 has 18 residues. CDR1 is MNHNY and CDR2 is SVGAGI in the germline V gene (reference sequence). V was clipped by 6 bases and J by 4 bases, with 27 bases between them. This CDR3 reads CASRLRQRRSFSAYGYTF. CDR3 nucleotide sequence: TGTGCCAGCAGACTAAGACAGAGGCGTTCATTCTCTGCCTATGGCTACACCTTC.